Listed below are T cell receptor beta chains from one sample, sequenced in a study of cytomegalovirus exposure and HLA in healthy donors. Clones were sequenced by immunoSEQ multiplex PCR, and TCRdb holds only the in-frame ones, with some missing. The table records roughly 200,000 clones, 79% of them present only once. The sample consisted of PBMCs. All receptors derive from a woman aged 25 to 39 in good health and CMV-seropositive. Both conserved end residues are trimmed from each CDR3. The order of the fields is J gene, D gene, CDR3 length, V gene, clone size, CDR3 protein. The D gene is left open where the match is weak. A row's size may be missing; if present it is once, few, many or a size class.

.,TRBD2,13,TRBV18,.,ASSPGTTVLGEQY
TRBJ2-7,TRBD2,13,TRBV11-2,.,ASSLPSGSWDEQY
TRBJ2-1,TRBD2,16,TRBV4-3,once,ASSRGTSAEVPYNEQF
TRBJ2-6,TRBD1,16,TRBV7-6,.,ASSPRTGRNSGANVLT
TRBJ1-3,.,14,TRBV25-1,.,ASSELGMSSGNTIY
TRBJ1-2,.,13,TRBV9,.,ASSVSPDSNYGYT
TRBJ2-1,TRBD1,11,TRBV7-2,.,ASRDRLRDEQF
TRBJ2-1,.,13,TRBV19,once,ASSSSGHEGNEQF
TRBJ1-4,TRBD1,13,TRBV4-1,once,ASSRSTGTAEKLF
TRBJ1-1,.,13,TRBV11-3,.,ASTPGEGGFAEAF
TRBJ2-1,.,14,TRBV25-1,.,ASSELQGAPYNEQF
TRBJ1-2,.,11,TRBV18,.,ASSSMETYGYT
TRBJ1-1,TRBD1,13,TRBV11-2,.,ASSSHRRGLTEAF
TRBJ2-5,.,9,TRBV2,few,ASLQVGTQN
TRBJ1-4,.,11,TRBV11-2,.,ASSSNRDEKLF
TRBJ2-4,TRBD1,13,TRBV7-9,.,ASSLTGEAKNIQY
TRBJ2-1,TRBD2,10,TRBV13,few,ASSLAASGQF
TRBJ2-7,TRBD1,11,TRBV7-6,.,ASSLGDRDGEY
TRBJ2-5,TRBD2,9,TRBV29-1,.,SVSGGNEQY
TRBJ1-1,.,12,TRBV6-1,.,ASSQQSMNTEAF
TRBJ1-2,TRBD1,12,TRBV2,.,ASSPDRVPYGYT
TRBJ2-2,.,12,TRBV27,.,ASSPSGYTGELF
TRBJ1-3,.,13,TRBV9,few,ASSAQTGSGNTIY
TRBJ2-1,TRBD2,13,TRBV2,.,ASSEWLAGRNEQF
TRBJ2-5,TRBD2,13,TRBV6-5,.,ASSYFAGVEETQY
TRBJ2-3,TRBD2,13,TRBV6-1,.,ASSEVAGGPSTQY
TRBJ1-2,.,12,TRBV6-5,.,ASTTGSLSYGYT
TRBJ2-2,.,12,TRBV6-1,.,ASSEYDGFGELF
TRBJ2-7,TRBD1,12,TRBV7-9,.,ASSRTGDVNEQY
TRBJ1-6,.,12,TRBV15,.,ATSNVGEGSPLH